The 24 T cell receptor beta chains below were found in one sample sequenced in a study of T cell repertoires in cytomegalovirus infection. For these TCRs, the target antigens are not known. One entry per CDR3 protein, called by TCRdb with MiXCR from the reads. This table has 450,000 to 550,000 distinct CDR3 sequences, 42% appearing once. The source material was cultured PBMCs, sampled from culture after CMV antigen stimulation. The receptors originated from a human donor in good health (CMV status not recorded). Some clones in this sample may be carry-over from other donors' samples.

This clonotype was seen just once. V is TRBV6-1 and J is TRBJ1-2, with a weak D call TRBD1 (5 bases). The V gene lost 6 bases and the J gene lost 5 bases, with 16 bases spanning the gap. The V gene's germline CDR1 is MNHNS and CDR2 SASEGT. This CDR3 has 14 amino acids. CDR3 sequence: CASRNSGNRYGYTF. The CDR3 nucleotides are TGTGCCAGCAGAAACTCAGGGAATCGGTATGGCTACACCTTC.

The chain couples TRBV5-1 to TRBJ2-1; D is perhaps TRBD2 (6 bases). The CDR3 has 19 residues. The germline V gene has CDR1 SGHRS and CDR2 YFSETQ. V gave up 0 bases and J gave up 7 bases, with 26 bases separating them. Here the CDR3 DNA reads TGCGCCAGCAGCTTGGGCCCCGACGCGGGACCCAGAGATAAAAATGAGCAGTTCTTC. This translates into CASSLGPDAGPRDKNEQFF. The whole variable domain, remainder taken from reference TRBV5-1 and TRBJ2-1, is KAGVTQTPRYLIKTRGQQVTLSCSPISGHRSVSWYQQTPGQGLQFLFEYFSETQRNKGNFPGRFSGRQFSNSRSEMNVSTLELGDSALYLCASSLGPDAGPRDKNEQFFGPGTRLTVL.

This chain connects TRBV28 to TRBJ2-7; tentative D call: TRBD1 (5 bases). This CDR3 contains 12 residues. Between the trimmed V and J ends, which lost 6 bases and 3 bases, there was a span of 9 bases. Germline V CDR1 and CDR2: MDHEN, SYDVKM. CDR3 in amino acids: CASRGPYYEQYF. For the CDR3, the DNA is TGTGCCAGCAGGGGGCCCTACTACGAGCAGTACTTC.

CDR3 residues: CATSRGQEEVRETQYF. CDR3 bases: TGTGCCACCAGCAGAGGACAGGAGGAGGTTCGGGAGACCCAGTACTTC. The gene calls are TRBV15 and TRBJ2-5; TRBD1 is a possible D gene (6 bases). V was clipped by 1 base and J by 5 bases, with 17 bases between them. The germline CDR1 and CDR2 sequences are LNHNV and YYDKDF (reference sequence). The CDR3 runs 16 residues.

A word on this clonotype: This may arise from a read error, as a much more abundant clone is one base away. The V and J genes are TRBV6-5 and TRBJ1-1, with D unclear. Germline CDR1 is MNHEY and CDR2 is SVGAGI. The V end was cut by 2 bases, the J end by 4 bases, with 8 bases between. The CDR3 spans 13 residues. CDR3 amino acids: CASSYGLGTEAFF. DNA for the CDR3: TGTGCCAGCAGTTACGGGCTGGGCACTGAAGCTTTCTTT.

This clonotype was seen a few times. V is TRBV7-2 and J is TRBJ1-4, with a tentative D call TRBD1 (5 bases). CDR3 length equals 14 residues. From germline, CDR1 is SGHTA and CDR2 FQGNSA. Trimming stripped 1 base from V and 8 bases from J, with 11 bases between. CDR3 in DNA: TGTGCCAGCAGCTTAGGCCCTGGGGGAGAAAAACTGTTTTTT. Translated, it gives CASSLGPGGEKLFF.

About this clonotype: This may come from a read error, since a much larger clone is one base off. The chain recombines TRBV7-6 with TRBJ2-7; no clear D. The CDR3 spans 14 residues. In germline, CDR1 is SGHVS, CDR2 FNYEAQ. Deletions cut 1 base from V and 0 bases from J, with 7 bases between. This chain's CDR3 is CASSLGANSYEQYF. DNA for the CDR3: TGTGCCAGCAGCTTAGGGGCTAACTCCTACGAGCAGTACTTC.

CDR3 sequence: CASSPRTGKYQETQYF. CDR3 DNA sequence: TGTGCCAGCTCACCACGGACAGGGAAGTACCAAGAGACCCAGTACTTC. The genes are TRBV18 and TRBJ2-5; 8 bases fit TRBD1. CDR3 length equals 16 residues. In germline, CDR1 is KGHSH, CDR2 LQKENI. J gave up 0 bases and V 1 base, and 4 bases lay outside the gene matches.

This chain links TRBV6-1 with TRBJ2-3, with 8 bases that match TRBD2. Per germline, CDR1 MNHNS and CDR2 SASEGT. The ends lost 6 bases at V and 9 bases at J; junction bases unmatched: 5. The CDR3 runs to 12 residues. The CDR3 nucleotides are TGTGCCAGCAGCCGGGGGGGTAAAACGCAGTATTTT. Its protein is CASSRGGKTQYF.

The V call is TRBV20-1, the J call TRBJ2-7; D ambiguous. V was shortened by 6 bases and J by 6 bases, with 9 bases between the two germline ends. Germline loops: CDR1 DFQATT, CDR2 SNEGSKA (reference sequence). The CDR3 has 10 amino acids. In nucleotides, the CDR3 is TGCAGTGCCCAGCACGCCGAGCAGTACTTC. Protein: CSAQHAEQYF.

The chain has TRBV7-2 and TRBJ2-5; 9 positions match TRBD2. V was clipped by 1 base and J by 5 bases; unmatched bases: 11. CDR1 and CDR2 from the germline V gene are SGHTA and FQGNSA. This CDR3 contains 17 residues. CDR3 in DNA: TGTGCCAGCAGCTTAGGGCTAGCGGGATCAGGGGGGGAGACCCAGTACTTC. Its protein is CASSLGLAGSGGETQYF.

The chain is built from TRBV5-1 and TRBJ1-1; no reliable D call. The CDR3 spans 13 residues. Germline V gives CDR1 SGHRS, CDR2 YFSETQ. The ends were cut back, 1 base at V and 5 bases at J, with 9 bases in the middle. The CDR3 protein is CASSLSMETEAFF. CDR3 DNA sequence: TGCGCCAGCAGCTTGAGCATGGAGACTGAAGCTTTCTTT.

The chain carries TRBV11-3 and TRBJ1-1, with a tentative D call TRBD1 (5 bases). The CDR3 spans 14 residues. Trimming removed 5 bases from V and 8 bases from J, with 18 bases in between. CDR1 and CDR2 from the germline V gene are SGHNT and YENEEA. The CDR3 region has the DNA TGTGCCAGCAGCCCCAGGGAAGGGGTTGGCGAAGCTTTCTTT. Translating it yields CASSPREGVGEAFF.

The chain couples TRBV4-1 to TRBJ2-7, with a possible D match to TRBD1 (7 bases). This CDR3 region has 15 residues. Per germline, CDR1 MGHRA and CDR2 YSYEKL. The ends were cut back, 0 bases at V and 4 bases at J, with 13 bases in the middle. The CDR3 here is CASSQEEGAVYEQYF. Written as DNA, the CDR3 is TGCGCCAGCAGCCAAGAGGAGGGGGCTGTATACGAGCAGTACTTC.

V gene TRBV20-1 combines with J gene TRBJ1-5, with 11 bases lining up with TRBD1. The CDR3 extends over 15 amino acids. Germline loops: CDR1 DFQATT, CDR2 SNEGSKA (reference sequence). Trimming at V came to 6 bases and at J to 1 base, leaving 5 bases not matched to a gene. This CDR3 is CSAGQGAVSNQPQHF. The CDR3 nucleotides read TGCAGTGCCGGACAGGGGGCCGTAAGCAATCAGCCCCAGCATTTT.

V and J are TRBV7-6 and TRBJ2-3, with 7 positions matching TRBD2. Germline V gives CDR1 SGHVS, CDR2 FNYEAQ. Trimming removed 2 bases from V and 0 bases from J; junction bases left unmatched: 14. CDR3 size: 19 residues. CDR3 DNA sequence: TGTGCCAGCAGCTTACAAGAAGCGGGGAGGATCCATAGCACAGATACGCAGTATTTT. Translated: CASSLQEAGRIHSTDTQYF.

The J gene is TRBJ1-1, the V gene TRBV12-3 or TRBV12-4; D not certain. V lost 6 bases, J lost 1 base, and 12 bases lay in between. The CDR3 sequence is 14 residues long. The CDR3 loop reads CASSPTTANTEAFF. CDR3 in DNA: TGTGCCAGCAGCCCAACAACAGCGAACACTGAAGCTTTCTTT.

This clonotype has just one count. CDR3 protein: CASSLTGNADTQYF. The CDR3 DNA sequence: TGTGCCAGCAGCCTGACAGGGAATGCAGATACGCAGTATTTT. This chain joins TRBV28 and TRBJ2-3; TRBD1 matches 7 bases. The CDR3 spans 14 residues. J lost 4 bases, V lost 6 bases, and 7 bases had no gene match. Germline assignment: CDR1 MDHEN and CDR2 SYDVKM.

This clonotype was recorded only once. The J gene is TRBJ1-3, the V gene TRBV10-3; the D is unclear. The CDR3 sequence is 12 residues long. Trimming removed 6 bases at V and 3 bases at J, with 6 bases between. Germline CDR1 is ENHRY and CDR2 is SYGVKD. The CDR3 spells CAISGGGNTIYF. The CDR3 nucleotides are TGTGCCATCAGCGGTGGTGGAAACACCATATATTTT.

In its sample, this clonotype was seen many times. The chain recombines TRBV7-2 with TRBJ2-7, with 8 nucleotides matching TRBD2. The ends lost 3 bases at V and 3 bases at J; junction bases unmatched: 7. Germline values: CDR1 SGHTA, CDR2 FQGNSA. The CDR3 extends over 15 amino acids. The CDR3 coding sequence is TGTGCCAGCAGCTTTGGACTAGCCCTATTCTACGAGCAGTACTTC. Translation: CASSFGLALFYEQYF.

The chain joins TRBV7-2 to TRBJ2-1; 7 bases map to TRBD2. This CDR3 region has 15 residues. V was clipped by 1 base and J by 8 bases; unmatched bases: 8. Per germline, CDR1 SGHTA and CDR2 FQGNSA. The CDR3 region is CASSLGFGSGYEQFF. For the CDR3, the DNA is TGTGCCAGCAGCTTAGGGTTCGGTAGCGGGTATGAGCAGTTCTTC.

The CDR3 sequence is CASSYSLLAGGNEQFF. CDR3 in DNA: TGTGCCAGCAGTTACTCTTTACTAGCGGGGGGCAATGAGCAGTTCTTC. The J gene is TRBJ2-1, the V gene TRBV6-2 or TRBV6-3, with 12 bases matching TRBD2. Germline-derived CDR1 and CDR2 are MNHEY and SVGEGT. The CDR3 length is 16 residues. J was trimmed by 6 bases and V by 0 bases; bases with no gene match: 3.

This clonotype was found once. The chain has TRBV10-2 and TRBJ1-1, with 7 bases fitting TRBD1. The CDR3 runs 15 residues. Trimming removed 6 bases from V and 0 bases from J; junction bases left unmatched: 7. Germline CDR1 reads WSHSY; CDR2 reads SAAADI. CDR3 sequence (DNA): TGCGCCAGCAGCAGGACAGGATACATGAACACTGAAGCTTTCTTT. Amino acid sequence: CASSRTGYMNTEAFF.

The chain couples TRBV5-1 to TRBJ2-7, with TRBD1 matching 7 bases. CDR1 is SGHRS and CDR2 is YFSETQ in the germline V gene. This CDR3 is 14 amino acids long. V shed 4 bases and J 4 bases; nucleotides not matched to a gene: 8. CDR3 coding DNA: TGCGCCAGCAGCACAACGGGACAGAATTACGAGCAGTACTTC. It translates to CASSTTGQNYEQYF.